This entry describes one TCR beta chain. The entry originates in a study of T cells expressing NK-cell markers. The CDR3 is 13 residues long. Germline V gives CDR1 LNHDA, CDR2 SQIVND (reference sequence). What made the TCR beta cDNA was 5'RACE template switching with UMIs. TCRdb reprocessed the 5' RACE reads and stores each CDR3 protein as one record, lacking DNA. The table counts roughly 390,000 distinct CDR3 sequences; around 5.3% lies in the top ten. Source material: blood T cells: a sorted CD56 or NKG2C T cell subset, CD4+ or CD8+ T cells, or bulk PBMC T cells (not recorded which). The chain couples TRBV19 to TRBJ2-3. The TCR sequence derives from a man aged 18-69 years in good health. Here the CDR3 reads CASSVVQSDTQYF.